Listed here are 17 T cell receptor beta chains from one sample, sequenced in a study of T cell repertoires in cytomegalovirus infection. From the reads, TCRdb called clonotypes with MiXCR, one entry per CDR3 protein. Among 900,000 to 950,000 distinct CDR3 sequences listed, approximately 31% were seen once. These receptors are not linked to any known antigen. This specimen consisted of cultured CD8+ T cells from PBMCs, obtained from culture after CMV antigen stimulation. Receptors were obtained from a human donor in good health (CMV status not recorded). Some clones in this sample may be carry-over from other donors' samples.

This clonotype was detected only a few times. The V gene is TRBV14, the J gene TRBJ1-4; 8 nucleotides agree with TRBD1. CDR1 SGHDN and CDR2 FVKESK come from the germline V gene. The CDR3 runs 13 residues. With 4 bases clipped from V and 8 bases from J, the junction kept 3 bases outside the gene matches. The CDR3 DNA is TGTGCCAGCAGCCCCCAGGGGGCCGAAAAACTGTTTTTT. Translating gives CASSPQGAEKLFF.

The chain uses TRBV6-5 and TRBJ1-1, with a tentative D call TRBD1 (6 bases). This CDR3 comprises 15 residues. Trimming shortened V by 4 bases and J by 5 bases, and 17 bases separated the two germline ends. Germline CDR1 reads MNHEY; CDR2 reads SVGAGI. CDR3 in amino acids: CASSSSGTLGTEAFF. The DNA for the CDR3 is TGTGCCAGCAGTTCCTCCGGGACATTAGGAACTGAAGCTTTCTTT.

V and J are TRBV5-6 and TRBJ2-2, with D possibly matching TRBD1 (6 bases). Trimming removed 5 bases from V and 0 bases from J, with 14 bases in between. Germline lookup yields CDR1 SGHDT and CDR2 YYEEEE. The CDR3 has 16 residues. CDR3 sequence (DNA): TGTGCCAGCAGAGAAGCCGGGACAACGAACACCGGGGAGCTGTTTTTT. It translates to CASREAGTTNTGELFF.

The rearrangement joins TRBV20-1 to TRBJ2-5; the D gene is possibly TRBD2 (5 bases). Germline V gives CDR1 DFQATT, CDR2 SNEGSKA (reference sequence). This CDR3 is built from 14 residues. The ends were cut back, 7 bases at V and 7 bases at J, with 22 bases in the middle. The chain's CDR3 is CSVPSSPDWGTQYF. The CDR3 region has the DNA TGCAGTGTTCCTTCAAGTCCGGACTGGGGGACCCAGTACTTC.

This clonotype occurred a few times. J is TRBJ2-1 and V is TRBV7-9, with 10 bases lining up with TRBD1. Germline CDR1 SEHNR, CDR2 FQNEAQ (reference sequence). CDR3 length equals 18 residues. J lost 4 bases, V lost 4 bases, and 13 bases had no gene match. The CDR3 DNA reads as TGTGCCAGCAGCTCCCCCTCCTACCGGGACAGGGGATACAATGAGCAGTTCTTC. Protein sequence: CASSSPSYRDRGYNEQFF.

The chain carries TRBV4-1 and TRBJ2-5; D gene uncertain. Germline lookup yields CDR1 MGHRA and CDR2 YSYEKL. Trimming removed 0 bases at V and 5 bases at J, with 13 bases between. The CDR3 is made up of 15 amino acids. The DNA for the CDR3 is TGCGCCAGCAGCCAAGATGGGTTCGGAATGGAGACCCAGTACTTC. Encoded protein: CASSQDGFGMETQYF.

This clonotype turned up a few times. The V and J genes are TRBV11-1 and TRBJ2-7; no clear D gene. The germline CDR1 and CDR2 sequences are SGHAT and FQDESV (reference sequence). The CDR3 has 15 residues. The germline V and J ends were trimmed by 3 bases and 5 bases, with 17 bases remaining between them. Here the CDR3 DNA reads TGTGCCAGCAGCTTGGACGCCCAGCCTCGGGACGAGCAGTACTTC. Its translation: CASSLDAQPRDEQYF.

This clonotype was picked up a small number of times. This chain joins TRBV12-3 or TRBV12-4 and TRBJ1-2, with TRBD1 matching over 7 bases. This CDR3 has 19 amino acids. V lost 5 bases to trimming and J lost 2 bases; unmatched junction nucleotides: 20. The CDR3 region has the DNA TGTGCCAGCAGTCCTAAATTTAACCCCCTGACAGGGTCCAACTATGGCTACACCTTC. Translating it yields CASSPKFNPLTGSNYGYTF.

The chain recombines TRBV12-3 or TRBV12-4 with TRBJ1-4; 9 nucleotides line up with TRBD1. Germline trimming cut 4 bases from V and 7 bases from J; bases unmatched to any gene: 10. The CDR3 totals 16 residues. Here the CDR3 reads CASSSGQGNGLEKLFF. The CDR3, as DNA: TGTGCCAGCAGTTCAGGACAGGGGAATGGTCTTGAAAAACTGTTTTTT.

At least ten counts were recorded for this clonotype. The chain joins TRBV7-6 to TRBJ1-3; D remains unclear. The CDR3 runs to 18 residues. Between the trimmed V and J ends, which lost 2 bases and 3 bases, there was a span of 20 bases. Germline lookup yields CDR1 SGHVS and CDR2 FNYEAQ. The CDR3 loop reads CASSLLDPRTLDGNTIYF. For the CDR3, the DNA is TGTGCCAGCAGCTTATTGGATCCCAGGACCTTAGATGGAAACACCATATATTTT.

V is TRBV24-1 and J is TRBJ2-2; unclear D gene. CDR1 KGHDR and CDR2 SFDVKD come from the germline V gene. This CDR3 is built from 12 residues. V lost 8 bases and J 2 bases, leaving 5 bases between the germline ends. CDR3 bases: TGTGCCACCAAGGGTAACACCGGGGAGCTGTTTTTT. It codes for CATKGNTGELFF.

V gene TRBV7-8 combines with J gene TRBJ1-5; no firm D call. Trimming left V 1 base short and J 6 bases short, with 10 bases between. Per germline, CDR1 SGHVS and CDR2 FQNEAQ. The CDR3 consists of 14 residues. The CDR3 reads CASSLDRESQPQHF. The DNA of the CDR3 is TGTGCCAGCAGCTTAGACCGGGAAAGTCAGCCCCAGCATTTT. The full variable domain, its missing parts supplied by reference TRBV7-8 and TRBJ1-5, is GAGVSQSPRYKVAKRGQDVALRCDPISGHVSLFWYQQALGQGPEFLTYFQNEAQLDKSGLPSDRFFAERPEGSVSTLKIQRTQQEDSAVYLCASSLDRESQPQHFGDGTRLSIL.

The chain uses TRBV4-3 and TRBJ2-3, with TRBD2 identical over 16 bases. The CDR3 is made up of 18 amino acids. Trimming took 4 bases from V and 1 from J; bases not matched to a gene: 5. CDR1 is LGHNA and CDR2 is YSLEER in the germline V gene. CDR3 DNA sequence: TGCGCCAGCAGCCCTGGGACTAGCGGGGGGGAACGCACAGATACGCAGTATTTT. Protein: CASSPGTSGGERTDTQYF.

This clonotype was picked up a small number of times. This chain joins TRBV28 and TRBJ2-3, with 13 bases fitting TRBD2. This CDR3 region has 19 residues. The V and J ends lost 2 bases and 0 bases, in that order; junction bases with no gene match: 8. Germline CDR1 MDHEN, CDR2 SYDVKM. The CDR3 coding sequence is TGTGCCAGCAGTTTAATGGGACTAGCGGGGCCTCCGAGCACAGATACGCAGTATTTT. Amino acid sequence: CASSLMGLAGPPSTDTQYF.

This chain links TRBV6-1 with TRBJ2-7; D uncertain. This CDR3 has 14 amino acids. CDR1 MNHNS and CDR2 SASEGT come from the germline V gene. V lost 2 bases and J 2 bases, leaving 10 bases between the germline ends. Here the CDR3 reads CASSERITPYEQYV. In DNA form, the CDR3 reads TGTGCCAGCAGTGAAAGAATCACCCCCTACGAGCAGTACGTC.

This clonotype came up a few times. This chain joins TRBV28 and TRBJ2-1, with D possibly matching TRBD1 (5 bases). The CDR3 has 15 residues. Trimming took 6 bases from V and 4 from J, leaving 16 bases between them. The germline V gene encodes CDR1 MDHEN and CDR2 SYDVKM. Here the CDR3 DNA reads TGTGCCAGCAGCGAAGGAACCTCAGGGTACAATGAGCAGTTCTTC. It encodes CASSEGTSGYNEQFF.

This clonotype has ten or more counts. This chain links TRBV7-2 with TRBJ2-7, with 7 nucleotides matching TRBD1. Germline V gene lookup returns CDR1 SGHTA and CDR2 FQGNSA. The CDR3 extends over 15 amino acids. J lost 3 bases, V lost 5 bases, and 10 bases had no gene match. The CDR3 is CASSGTGTAGYEQYF. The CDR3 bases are TGTGCCAGCAGCGGTACCGGGACAGCCGGCTACGAGCAGTACTTC. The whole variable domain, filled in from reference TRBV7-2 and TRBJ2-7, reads GAGVSQSPSNKVTEKGKDVELRCDPISGHTALYWYRQSLGQGLEFLIYFQGNSAPDKSGLPSDRFSAERTGGSVSTLTIQRTQQEDSAVYLCASSGTGTAGYEQYFGPGTRLTVT.